Below are 10 T cell receptor beta chains sequenced from a single sample in a study of blood T cell repertoires in COVID-19. The data were produced by immunoSEQ multiplex PCR, yet TCRdb's version contains in-frame clones alone and is incomplete. Of approximately 220,000 clones listed, approximately 80% were seen once; the top ten hold 25% to 35%. What was sequenced was peripheral blood. Receptors originate from a man aged 40-49 years with acute or convalescent COVID-19.

This chain connects TRBV3-1 (or the pseudogene TRBV3-2) to TRBJ2-7; a weak D match, TRBD1 (6 bases). V lost 6 bases, J lost 4 bases, and 22 bases lay in between. The germline CDR1 and CDR2 sequences are LGHDT and YNNKEL (reference sequence). The CDR3 loop spans 16 amino acids. The CDR3, as DNA: TGTGCCAGCAGTCCTTATCAGCGGACAGAGAGGTACGAGCAGTACTTC. Translation gives CASSPYQRTERYEQYF.

V is TRBV6-1 and J is TRBJ1-5; tentatively, D is TRBD1 (5 bases). The CDR3 is made up of 13 amino acids. Germline values: CDR1 MNHNS, CDR2 SASEGT. V gave up 1 base and J gave up 10 bases, with 11 bases separating them. The CDR3 sequence: CASSEVSGTPQHF. The DNA for the CDR3 is TGTGCCAGCAGTGAAGTCAGTGGGACTCCCCAGCATTTT.

The V and J genes are TRBV5-6 and TRBJ1-1; D may be TRBD1 (6 bases). The CDR3 runs 14 residues. Germline V lookup: CDR1 SGHDT, CDR2 YYEEEE. With 2 bases removed from V and 0 bases from J, the gap between germline ends came to 8 bases. CDR3 region: CASSLTGLNTEAFF. The CDR3 nucleotides are TGTGCCAGCAGCTTAACAGGGCTGAACACTGAAGCTTTCTTT.

The chain's CDR3 is CASSLGWGTVLPKDSPLHF. The CDR3 bases are TGTGCCAGCAGCTTAGGGTGGGGGACAGTCCTTCCCAAGGATTCACCCCTCCACTTT. The chain joins TRBV11-2 to TRBJ1-6; 7 bases fit TRBD1. V lost 1 base to trimming and J lost 8 bases; unmatched junction nucleotides: 17. Germline CDR1 is SGHAT and CDR2 is FQNNGV. This CDR3 is built from 19 residues.

The chain uses TRBV9 and TRBJ2-2, with D maybe TRBD2 (6 bases). The CDR3 totals 14 residues. CDR1 SGDLS and CDR2 YYNGEE come from the germline V gene. The ends were cut back, 6 bases at V and 3 bases at J, with 12 bases in the middle. For the CDR3, the DNA is TGTGCCAGCACCTTGACTAGTTACACCGGGGAGCTGTTTTTT. This translates into CASTLTSYTGELFF.

V usage is TRBV5-5 and J usage is TRBJ2-3; TRBD2 matches 7 bases. After removal of 0 bases from V and 5 bases from J, the junction contained 6 bases not matched to a gene. Germline CDR1 is SGHKS and CDR2 is YYEKEE (reference sequence). The CDR3 runs 15 residues. The CDR3 DNA reads TGTGCCAGCAGCTTGGGTGCGGGAGTGGGAGATACGCAGTATTTT. Translated, it gives CASSLGAGVGDTQYF.

The rearrangement links TRBV6-5 to TRBJ1-2; D is possibly TRBD1 (5 bases). V gave up 6 bases and J gave up 0 bases, with 8 bases separating them. Germline V gives CDR1 MNHEY, CDR2 SVGAGI. This CDR3 contains 13 residues. In nucleotides, the CDR3 is TGTGCCAGCAGACAGGCAACTAACTATGGCTACACCTTC. Its protein is CASRQATNYGYTF.

This clone was detected only a few times. The chain combines TRBV28 with TRBJ1-2, with 11 bases identical to TRBD1. The CDR3 is 15 residues long. The germline gives CDR1 MDHEN, CDR2 SYDVKM. V lost 6 bases to trimming and J lost 6 bases; unmatched junction nucleotides: 9. The CDR3 loop reads CASSARRTGGHGYTF. DNA of the CDR3: TGTGCCAGCAGCGCCCGTCGGACAGGGGGCCATGGCTACACCTTC.

The rearrangement links TRBV6-6 to TRBJ1-5; 8 bases map to TRBD1. This CDR3 contains 15 residues. The V segment lost 5 bases and the J segment 0 bases; nucleotides outside the gene matches: 3. The germline CDR1 and CDR2 sequences are MNHNY and SVGAGI (reference sequence). The CDR3 region has the DNA TGTGCCAGCAGTGACAGGGGCCTTAGCAATCAGCCCCAGCATTTT. Its translation: CASSDRGLSNQPQHF.

The rearrangement uses TRBV7-2 and TRBJ2-3, with TRBD2 matching 9 bases. V was pared by 1 base and J by 4 bases, with 9 bases of the junction left unmatched. The germline CDR1 and CDR2 sequences are SGHTA and FQGNSA. This CDR3 is 17 amino acids long. The CDR3 protein is CASSLGLAGSAADTQYF. Written as DNA, the CDR3 is TGTGCCAGCAGCTTAGGGCTAGCGGGATCTGCCGCAGATACGCAGTATTTT. Filled out from reference TRBV7-2 and TRBJ2-3, the complete variable domain reads GAGVSQSPSNKVTEKGKDVELRCDPISGHTALYWYRQSLGQGLEFLIYFQGNSAPDKSGLPSDRFSAERTGGSVSTLTIQRTQQEDSAVYLCASSLGLAGSAADTQYFGPGTRLTVL.